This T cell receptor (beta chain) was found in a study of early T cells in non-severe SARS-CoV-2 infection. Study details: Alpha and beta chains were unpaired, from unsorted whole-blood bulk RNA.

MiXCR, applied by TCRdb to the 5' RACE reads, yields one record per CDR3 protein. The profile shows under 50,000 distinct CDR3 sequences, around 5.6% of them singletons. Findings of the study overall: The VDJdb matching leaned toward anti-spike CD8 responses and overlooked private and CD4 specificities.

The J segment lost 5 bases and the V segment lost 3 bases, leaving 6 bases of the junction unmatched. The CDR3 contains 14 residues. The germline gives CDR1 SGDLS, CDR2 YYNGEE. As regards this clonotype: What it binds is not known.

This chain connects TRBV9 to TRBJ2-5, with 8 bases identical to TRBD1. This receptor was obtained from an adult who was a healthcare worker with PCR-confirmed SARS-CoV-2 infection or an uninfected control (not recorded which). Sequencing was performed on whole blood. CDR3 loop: CASSARTGWETQYF. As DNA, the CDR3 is TGTGCCAGCAGCGCTAGGACAGGGTGGGAGACCCAGTACTTC. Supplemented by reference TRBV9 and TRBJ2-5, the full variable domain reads DSGVTQTPKHLITATGQRVTLRCSPRSGDLSVYWYQQSLDQGLQFLIQYYNGEERAKGNILERFSAQQFPDLHSELNLSSLELGDSALYFCASSARTGWETQYFGPGTRLLVL.